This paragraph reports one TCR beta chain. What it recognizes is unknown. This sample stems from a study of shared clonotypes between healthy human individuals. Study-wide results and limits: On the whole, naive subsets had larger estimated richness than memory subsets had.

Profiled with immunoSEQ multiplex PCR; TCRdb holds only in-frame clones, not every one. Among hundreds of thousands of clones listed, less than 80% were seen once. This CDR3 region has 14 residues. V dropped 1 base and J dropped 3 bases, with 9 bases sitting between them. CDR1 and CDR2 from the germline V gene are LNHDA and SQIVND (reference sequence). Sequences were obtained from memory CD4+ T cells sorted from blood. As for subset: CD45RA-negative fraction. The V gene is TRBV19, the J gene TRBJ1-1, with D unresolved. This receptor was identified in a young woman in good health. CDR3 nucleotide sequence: TGTGCCAGTAGTATAGGGGATGCGGACACTGAAGCTTTCTTT. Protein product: CASSIGDADTEAFF.